This is a list of T cell receptor beta chains from one sample in a study of blood T cell repertoires in COVID-19. Assay: immunoSEQ multiplex PCR; the TCRdb copy retains only in-frame clones and omits some. The sample records under 150,000 clones, 70% to 90% being singletons. The sample consisted of peripheral blood. The receptors were gathered from an older woman with COVID-19, enrolled during active disease. Both conserved end residues are part of each CDR3. D genes are given only for firm matches. Expanded clones get a size class; other rows say once, few or many, or leave the size out.

TRBJ2-1 TRBV7-2 TRBD2 - CASSLDGSGGLNEQFF TGTGCCAGCAGCTTAGATGGTAGCGGGGGGCTCAATGAGCAGTTCTTC
TRBJ1-2 TRBV29-1 - - CSVRSSANYGYTF TGCAGCGTTCGGTCCTCTGCTAACTATGGCTACACCTTC
TRBJ1-4 TRBV4-2 - - CASSQSATAATNEKLFF TGTGCCAGCAGCCAATCTGCGACTGCCGCAACTAATGAAAAACTGTTTTTT
TRBJ2-2 TRBV3-1/TRBV3-2 TRBD2 - CASSQGFSGGPNTGELFF TGTGCCAGCAGCCAAGGTTTTAGCGGGGGGCCGAACACCGGGGAGCTGTTTTTT
TRBJ1-1 TRBV5-4 - - CASSLQFDTEAFF TGTGCCAGCAGCCTGCAGTTTGACACTGAAGCTTTCTTT
TRBJ1-3 TRBV4-2 - - CASSHPTTGTSSPGNTIYF TGTGCCAGCAGCCACCCGACAACAGGGACGAGTTCACCGGGAAACACCATATATTTT
TRBJ1-6 TRBV5-1 - - CASRHTGPSPLHF TGCGCCAGCAGGCATACAGGACCTTCACCCCTCCACTTT
TRBJ2-1 TRBV21-1 - - CASSKASRGVNNEQFF TGTGCCAGCAGCAAAGCCTCGCGGGGGGTAAACAATGAGCAGTTCTTC
TRBJ1-1 TRBV6-2/TRBV6-3 - - CASSLRVNTEAFF TGTGCCAGCAGCTTACGCGTGAACACTGAAGCTTTCTTT
TRBJ2-1 TRBV11-3 - - CASSFGGSSYNEQFF TGTGCCAGCAGCTTTGGGGGGTCTTCCTACAATGAGCAGTTCTTC
TRBJ2-7 TRBV5-6 TRBD2 once CASSQPWTSGATYEQYF TGTGCCAGCAGCCAACCCTGGACTAGCGGGGCGACCTACGAGCAGTACTTC
TRBJ1-2 TRBV5-5 - - CASSLAGTNYGYTF TGTGCCAGCAGCTTGGCTGGGACAAACTATGGCTACACCTTC
TRBJ2-7 TRBV6-5 TRBD1 - CASTSQGQAFHEQYF TGTGCCAGCACCTCCCAGGGACAGGCTTTCCACGAGCAGTACTTC